This T cell receptor beta chain was observed in a study of shared clonotypes between healthy human individuals. Study-wide findings and caveats: Naive CD4 clonotype sharing across a few donors was 4.5% to 6%. Relative to clonotypes present in all four donors, those not shared had lower generation probabilities. The small donor group covered limited genetic and exposure diversity.

CD45RO negativity and positive selection for CCR7 defined naive CD8 cells, a population that excluded terminally differentiated effector memory CD45RA+ cells. All the donors were Caucasian adults who lived in Nashville, Tennessee. Turning to this clone: Its antigen is not identified. Other DNA sequences in the sample encode the same CDR3.

TCRdb's copy holds only in-frame clones and misses some; the assay was immunoSEQ multiplex PCR. The data show around 2.1 million clones, about 92% seen once. The CDR3 covers 15 residues. Germline assignment: CDR1 SEHNR and CDR2 FQNEAQ (reference sequence). Trimming removed 5 bases from V and 2 bases from J; junction bases left unmatched: 6. Specimen: naive CD8+ T cells from PBMCs. This TCR derives from a man between 18 and 35 years old in good health. Some clones in this sample may be carry-over from other donors' samples. The chain employs TRBV7-9 and TRBJ2-1, with 7 bases fitting TRBD1. CDR3 sequence: CASSPRQGTYNEQFF. The CDR3 coding sequence is TGTGCCAGCAGCCCCCGACAGGGAACCTACAATGAGCAGTTCTTC.